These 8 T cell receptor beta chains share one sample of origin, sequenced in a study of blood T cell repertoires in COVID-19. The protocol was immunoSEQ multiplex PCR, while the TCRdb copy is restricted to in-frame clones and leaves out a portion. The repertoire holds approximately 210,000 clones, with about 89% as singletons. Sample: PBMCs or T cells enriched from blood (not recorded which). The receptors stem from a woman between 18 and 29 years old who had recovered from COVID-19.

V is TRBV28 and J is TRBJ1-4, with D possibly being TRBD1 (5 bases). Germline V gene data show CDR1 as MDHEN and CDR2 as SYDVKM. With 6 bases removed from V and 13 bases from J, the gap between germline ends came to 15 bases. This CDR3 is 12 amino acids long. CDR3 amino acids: CASSRGRTRLFF. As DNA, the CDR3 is TGTGCCAGCAGCAGAGGTAGGACACGACTGTTTTTT. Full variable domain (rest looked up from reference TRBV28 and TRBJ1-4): DVKVTQSSRYLVKRTGEKVFLECVQDMDHENMFWYRQDPGLGLRLIYFSYDVKMKEKGDIPEGYSVSREKKERFSLILESASTNQTSMYLCASSRGRTRLFFGSGTQLSVL.

The chain's CDR3 is CASSLDSAGSGTQYF. The DNA for the CDR3 is TGTGCCAGCAGCTTAGACTCCGCGGGGAGTGGGACCCAGTACTTC. The chain employs TRBV7-2 and TRBJ2-5; D might be TRBD2 (6 bases). V dropped 1 base and J dropped 7 bases, with 16 bases sitting between them. The germline CDR1 and CDR2 sequences are SGHTA and FQGNSA. The CDR3 contains 15 residues.

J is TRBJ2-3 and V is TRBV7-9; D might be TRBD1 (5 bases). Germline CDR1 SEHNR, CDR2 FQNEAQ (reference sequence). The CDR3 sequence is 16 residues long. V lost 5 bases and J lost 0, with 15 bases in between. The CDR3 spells CASSRSTGISTDTQYF. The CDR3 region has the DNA TGTGCCAGCAGCCGTAGTACAGGCATCAGCACAGATACGCAGTATTTT.

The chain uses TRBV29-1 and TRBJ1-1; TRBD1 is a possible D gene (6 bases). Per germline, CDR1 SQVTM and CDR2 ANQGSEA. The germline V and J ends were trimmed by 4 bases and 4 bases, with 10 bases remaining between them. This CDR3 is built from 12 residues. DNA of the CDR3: TGCAGCGTTGGGTTAGGGGGCACTGAAGCTTTCTTT. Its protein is CSVGLGGTEAFF.

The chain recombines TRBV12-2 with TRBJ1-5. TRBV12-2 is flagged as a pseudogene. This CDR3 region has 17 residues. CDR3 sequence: CASRHAGPSYSNQPQHF. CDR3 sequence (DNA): TGTGCAAGTCGGCACGCGGGGCCAAGCTATAGCAATCAGCCCCAGCATTTT.

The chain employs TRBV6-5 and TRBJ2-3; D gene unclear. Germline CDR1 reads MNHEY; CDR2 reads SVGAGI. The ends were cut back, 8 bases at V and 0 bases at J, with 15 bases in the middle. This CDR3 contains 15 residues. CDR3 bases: TGTGCCAGCGCCCCAGGCACCTATAGCACAGATACGCAGTATTTT. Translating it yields CASAPGTYSTDTQYF.

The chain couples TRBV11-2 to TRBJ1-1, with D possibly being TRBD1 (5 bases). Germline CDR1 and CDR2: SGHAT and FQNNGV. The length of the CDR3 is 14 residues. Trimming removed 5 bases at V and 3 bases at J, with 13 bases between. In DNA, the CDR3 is TGTGCCAGCAGCCTCAACGGACAATACACTGAAGCTTTCTTT. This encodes CASSLNGQYTEAFF.

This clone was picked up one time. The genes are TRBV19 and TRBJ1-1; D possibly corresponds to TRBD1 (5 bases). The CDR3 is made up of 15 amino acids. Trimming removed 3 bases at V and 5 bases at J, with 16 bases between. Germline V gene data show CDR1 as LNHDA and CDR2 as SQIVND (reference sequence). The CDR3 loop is CASSIAGNGQTEAFF. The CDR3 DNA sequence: TGTGCCAGTAGTATTGCAGGGAATGGCCAGACTGAAGCTTTCTTT.